The 17 T cell receptor beta chains below were found in one sample sequenced in a study of T cells in women clearing cervical HPV infection. Produced via immunoSEQ multiplex PCR; TCRdb's table is partial and in-frame only. This sample lists about 40,000 clones; its ten largest clones have 5.5% to 8%. Sequencing was carried out using blood buffy coat. Receptors originate from a woman between 18 and 70 years old with a cervical HPV16 infection that either progressed to CIN3+ or cleared (not recorded which).

Points on this clone: The read finishes 3 residues shy of the CDR3 end, and the germline J gene is used to complete it. This sequence joins TRBV5-1 and TRBJ1-2, with D possibly being TRBD1 (5 bases). CDR1 SGHRS and CDR2 YFSETQ come from the germline V gene. Trimming left V 3 bases short and J 0 bases short, with 12 bases between. CDR3 length: 15 residues. CDR3 sequence reads: CASSSLTESNYGYTF. The covered CDR3 bases are TGCGCCAGCAGCTCTCTGACAGAATCTAACTATGGC.

Concerning this clone: The sequenced fragment ends 3 residues before the CDR3 boundary, so the rest is inferred from the germline J gene. This chain links TRBV29-1 with TRBJ1-2, with TRBD1 matching 8 bases. Germline-derived CDR1 and CDR2 are SQVTM and ANQGSEA. The CDR3 extends over 13 amino acids. The V segment lost 2 bases and the J segment 3 bases; nucleotides outside the gene matches: 2. CDR3 sequence reads: CSVEPGGDYGYTF. The part of the CDR3 DNA that was read is TGCAGCGTTGAACCAGGGGGCGACTATGGC.

As to this clone: From the germline J gene comes the end of the CDR3, since the read stops 3 residues before it. V and J are TRBV5-6 and TRBJ2-5; D gene ambiguous. Germline CDR1 is SGHDT and CDR2 is YYEEEE. V was clipped by 2 bases and J by 5 bases, with 10 bases between them. This CDR3 has 13 amino acids. The part of the CDR3 DNA that was read is TGTGCCAGCAGCTTCGTGAGAAGGGAGACC. Protein sequence: CASSFVRRET. The whole CDR3 sequence is CASSFVRRETQYF.

In regard to this clone: The read comes to an end 3 residues before the CDR3 does, leaving the germline J gene to fill in the end. The chain recombines TRBV30 with TRBJ2-4, with a weak D call TRBD2 (6 bases). The CDR3 loop spans 16 amino acids. Germline V gene data show CDR1 as GTSNPN and CDR2 as SVGIG (reference sequence). The CDR3 is CAWSRLAGRVDYGQYF. The covered CDR3 bases are TGTGCCTGGAGTCGATTGGCGGGTAGGGTGGACTATGGT.

Worth noting for this clone: The read terminates 3 residues ahead of where the CDR3 ends, so the germline J gene completes it. The rearrangement joins TRBV2 to TRBJ2-1; 7 nucleotides line up with TRBD1. The V and J ends lost 6 bases and 5 bases, in that order; junction bases with no gene match: 7. The CDR3 is 14 amino acids. CDR1 and CDR2 (germline): SNHLY, FYNNEI. Partial CDR3 DNA: TGTGCCAGCAGACCACTAGACAGGGACAATGAG. It is translated as CASRPLDRDNE. The full-length CDR3 reads as CASRPLDRDNEQFF.

With regard to this clone: The sample holds other DNA sequences that translate to the same CDR3. Incomplete CDR3 DNA: TGTGCCAGCAGCTTTACAGGGTCAGGAAACACC. Its protein is CASSFTGSGNT. The CDR3 in full is CASSFTGSGNTIYF. This chain joins TRBV5-6 and TRBJ1-3; weak D call: TRBD1 (6 bases). The read terminates 3 residues ahead of where the CDR3 ends, so the germline J gene completes it. The germline V gene encodes CDR1 SGHDT and CDR2 YYEEEE. Trimming took 2 bases from V and 4 from J, leaving 10 bases between them. The CDR3 is 14 amino acids.

Note on this clone: The read comes to an end 3 residues before the CDR3 does, leaving the germline J gene to fill in the end. The chain carries TRBV5-4 and TRBJ1-1; TRBD1 is a possible D gene (5 bases). Between the trimmed V and J ends, which lost 6 bases and 6 bases, there was a span of 15 bases. CDR3 length equals 13 residues. Germline V gene data show CDR1 as SGHNT and CDR2 as YYREEE (reference sequence). The CDR3 protein is CASNTLQEAEAFF. The CDR3 DNA, read in part, is TGTGCCAGCAACACCTTACAGGAAGCTGAA.

Details on this clone: Read sequence stops 3 residues before the CDR3 end, and the germline J gene provides the missing end. V is TRBV14 and J is TRBJ2-2, with a weak D call TRBD1 (6 bases). The ends were cut back, 4 bases at V and 3 bases at J, with 9 bases in the middle. The CDR3 sequence is 14 residues long. In germline, CDR1 is SGHDN, CDR2 FVKESK. The part of the CDR3 DNA that was read is TGTGCCAGCAGCCCAGGGGCGCACACCGGGGAG. Encoded protein: CASSPGAHTGE. In full, the CDR3 reads CASSPGAHTGELFF.

Notes on this clone: The read is 3 residues too short to cover the CDR3 end, so that end is filled in from the germline J gene. V is TRBV7-9 and J is TRBJ2-7; no clear D. Per germline, CDR1 SEHNR and CDR2 FQNEAQ (reference sequence). The CDR3 runs to 12 residues. The V end lost 1 base, the J end lost 6 bases, and 7 bases lay between the germline ends. CDR3 sequence reads: CASSLGASEQYF. Incomplete CDR3 DNA: TGTGCCAGCAGCTTAGGGGCGAGCGAG.

A note on this clone: The read terminates 3 residues ahead of where the CDR3 ends, so the germline J gene completes it. The chain joins TRBV5-5 to TRBJ1-2; perhaps TRBD1 as D (5 bases). CDR1 SGHKS and CDR2 YYEKEE come from the germline V gene (reference sequence). The CDR3 runs 12 residues. This CDR3 is CASSPGGLGYTF. Partial CDR3 DNA: TGTGCCAGCAGCCCTGGGGGGTTGGGC.

A note on this clone: Read sequence stops 3 residues before the CDR3 end, and the germline J gene provides the missing end. This chain uses TRBV19 with TRBJ2-6; the D gene is possibly TRBD1 (5 bases). Per germline, CDR1 LNHDA and CDR2 SQIVND (reference sequence). CDR3 size: 15 residues. V was clipped by 5 bases and J by 2 bases, with 10 bases between them. The CDR3 loop reads CASSATVTGANVLTF. Partial CDR3 DNA: TGTGCCAGTAGTGCGACAGTTACTGGGGCCAACGTC.

With respect to this clone: The CDR3 is cut off 3 residues early in the read; its end comes from the germline J gene. The V gene is TRBV7-8, the J gene TRBJ2-2; the D is unclear. This CDR3 contains 17 residues. The germline CDR1 and CDR2 sequences are SGHVS and FQNEAQ. CDR3 DNA (partial): TGTGCCAGCAGCTTAGTGCCGGTTTCGGTGAGTCATGAAAAG. Translating it yields CASSLVPVSVSHEK. The entire CDR3 protein is CASSLVPVSVSHEKLFF.

Comment on this clone: The read ends 3 residues early relative to the CDR3; the germline J gene fills the gap. The rearrangement joins TRBV7-6 to TRBJ2-3, with 8 bases lining up with TRBD2. J lost 0 bases, V lost 1 base, and 3 bases had no gene match. Germline V gene sequence: CDR1 SGHVS, CDR2 FNYEAQ. This CDR3 comprises 16 residues. CDR3 DNA (partial): TGTGCCAGCAGCTTAGAGGGCGGGAGGAGCACAGATACG. As protein: CASSLEGGRSTDT. The entire CDR3 is CASSLEGGRSTDTQYF.

By frequency, this clone is large. Sequencing ends 3 residues short of the CDR3 end; the germline J gene provides the rest. The identical CDR3 is also encoded by other nucleotide sequences in the sample. The chain employs TRBV7-9 and TRBJ1-1; TRBD1 might be the D (6 bases). This CDR3 spans 12 amino acids. The germline V gene has CDR1 SEHNR and CDR2 FQNEAQ (reference sequence). This chain's CDR3 is CASSEGVREAFF. The sequenced part of the CDR3 DNA is TGTGCCAGCAGCGAGGGGGTTAGGGAA.

On this clone itself: The read comes to an end 3 residues before the CDR3 does, leaving the germline J gene to fill in the end. The chain employs TRBV7-8 and TRBJ2-3, with TRBD2 matching 11 bases. CDR3 length equals 15 residues. Germline CDR1 and CDR2: SGHVS and FQNEAQ. The CDR3 bases that were read are TGTGCCAGCAGCTTGGTAGCGGGGGGGCGTGAGACG. Its translation: CASSLVAGGRET. The CDR3 in full is CASSLVAGGRETQYF.

About this clone: The CDR3 end falls 3 residues outside the read, so it is completed with the germline J gene. This rearrangement joins TRBV2 to TRBJ1-1; a weak D match, TRBD1 (5 bases). Trimming took 6 bases from V and 5 from J, leaving 10 bases between them. This CDR3 is 12 amino acids long. Germline-derived CDR1 and CDR2 are SNHLY and FYNNEI. The CDR3 DNA, read in part, is TGTGCCAGCAGCTACGAGGGGACTGAA. This gives the protein CASSYEGTE. The entire CDR3 protein reads CASSYEGTEAFF.

A remark on this clone: The read halts 3 residues ahead of the CDR3 end, with the missing end drawn from the germline J gene. The chain employs TRBV7-2 and TRBJ1-2; possibly TRBD1 for D (6 bases). The CDR3 is 14 amino acids. Germline assignment: CDR1 SGHTA and CDR2 FQGNSA. CDR3 region: CASSTKTGRGGYTF. CDR3 bases read: TGTGCCAGCAGCACGAAGACAGGCCGAGGCGGC.